This T cell receptor (beta chain) was retrieved from a study of blood T cells in healthy people across ages. Findings and caveats of the study: Nothing was known about donor CMV status, and this possibly confounded expanded clonotype changes.

This CDR3 comprises 13 residues. The V segment lost 6 bases and the J segment 2 bases; nucleotides outside the gene matches: 3. The germline CDR1 and CDR2 sequences are SNHLY and FYNNEI. Next came a second PCR, run for about 6 to 11 cycles, which used a sample-barcoded 5' primer along with a J-beta primer mix. TCRdb reprocessed the 5' RACE reads with MiXCR, giving one entry per CDR3 protein. The table has more than 650,000 distinct CDR3 sequences, 20% to 30% seen once; the top ten hold 3%. This clonotype has just a few counts. Its antigen is not known. The data also belong to a second study, concerning T cells of mothers and their children.

The genes are TRBV2 and TRBJ2-5; 7 nucleotides line up with TRBD1. The source is a boy aged 5 to 17 in good health. The specimen sequenced was blood. The CDR3 is CASRTGRQETQYF. For the CDR3, the DNA is TGTGCCAGCAGGACAGGGAGACAAGAGACCCAGTACTTC.